A selection of T cell receptor beta chains follows, all from one sample in a study of T cell changes during pregnancy in multiple sclerosis. Measured with immunoSEQ multiplex PCR; TCRdb has only the in-frame clones, and not every one. The sample includes tens of thousands of clones, around 92% seen only once; the top ten take approximately 0.8%. The input for sequencing was CD4+ T cells from peripheral blood mononuclear cells, taken in the third trimester of pregnancy. All receptors come from a female donor with multiple sclerosis, enrolled in a pregnancy study. Both conserved end residues are part of each CDR3. D genes are given only for firm matches. A clone size is listed for some rows: how often the clone was seen (once, few, many), or a class if it is expanded.

TRBV4-1	TRBJ2-1	NA	TRBD2	CASSQPTSRDNEQFF	TGCGCCAGCAGCCAACCGACTAGCCGGGACAATGAGCAGTTCTTC
TRBV5-6	TRBJ2-2	NA	NA	CASSLIPFTRLNTGELFF	TGTGCCAGCAGCTTGATCCCCTTTACCAGGCTGAACACCGGGGAGCTGTTTTTT
TRBV6-5	TRBJ2-1	once	NA	CASSYSPLVTYNEQFF	TGTGCCAGCAGTTACTCTCCCCTAGTAACCTACAATGAGCAGTTCTTC
TRBV27	TRBJ2-7	NA	NA	CASCPRGPSSEQYF	TGTGCCAGCTGCCCGCGAGGTCCCTCCAGCGAGCAGTACTTC
TRBV6-5	TRBJ2-7	NA	TRBD2	CASSTTSGSYEQYF	TGTGCCAGCAGTACAACTAGCGGATCCTACGAGCAGTACTTC
TRBV12-5	TRBJ2-3	NA	NA	CASGLGTGFTDTQYF	TGTGCTAGTGGTTTGGGTACAGGGTTCACAGATACGCAGTATTTT
TRBV6-5	TRBJ1-2	NA	TRBD1	CASSYRGQDYGYTF	TGTGCCAGCAGTTACCGTGGACAGGATTATGGCTACACCTTC
TRBV11-2	TRBJ1-3	NA	TRBD1	CASSSFWKGAGNTIYF	TGTGCCAGCAGCTCCTTCTGGAAGGGGGCCGGAAACACCATATATTTT
TRBV6-1	TRBJ1-2	once	TRBD1	CASSVQGDYGYTF	TGTGCCAGCAGTGTACAGGGGGACTATGGCTACACCTTC
TRBV18	TRBJ2-7	NA	TRBD2	CASSPPGREGYEQYF	TGTGCCAGCTCACCTCCCGGGCGGGAGGGATACGAGCAGTACTTC
TRBV18	TRBJ2-1	NA	TRBD2	CASSPGAGGPYEQFF	TGTGCCAGCTCACCAGGTGCGGGAGGGCCATATGAGCAGTTCTTC
TRBV6-6	TRBJ2-3	NA	NA	CASSYPGADTQYF	TGTGCCAGCAGTTACCCCGGGGCAGATACGCAGTATTTT